This T cell receptor beta chain derives from a study of CD8+ T cells in alopecia areata. Looking at the study overall: Among treated patients, oral tofacitinib was administered at 5 to 10 mg twice daily.

Findings and caveats of the study: Lesional scalp, notably in alopecia totalis/universalis, had clonality above that of normal scalp.

On this clone: Its target is unknown.

Extracted RNA was reverse transcribed into cDNA, the sequencing template. Assay used: immunoSEQ multiplex PCR; TCRdb lists only in-frame clones, some missing. The sample includes some 120,000 clones, roughly 61% seen only once; the top ten take less than 5.5%. CDR3 length: 14 amino acids. The V end lost 8 bases, the J end lost 6 bases, and 19 bases lay between the germline ends. Germline CDR1 and CDR2: MNHNS and SASEGT. This clonotype was sampled from a human donor with alopecia areata. Specimen: CD4+ T cells sorted from blood, collected at week 0. The rearrangement links TRBV6-1 to TRBJ1-2, with a weak D call TRBD1 (6 bases). The CDR3 DNA sequence: TGTGCCAGCCTTCGGTCCACAGGGAGAAATGGCTACACCTTC. It specifies CASLRSTGRNGYTF.